The T cell receptor (beta chain) under discussion was sequenced for a study of T cells in Graves' hyperthyroidism and ophthalmopathy. This clonotype has ten or more counts. Its antigen remains unidentified. Whole-study results and caveats: With a median lead of about six months before onset, the model predicted ophthalmopathy. Most thyroid clonotypes expanded above 0.001 appeared in blood too. Separation of ophthalmopathy from stable hyperthyroidism was achieved by a 13 V-J model.

The CDR3 is 16 residues long. V was cut by 4 bases and J by 0 bases, with 13 bases left in between. Germline CDR1 and CDR2: SGHTA and FQGNSA. The investigators amplified TCR beta CDR3 regions from RNA transcripts. HTBI primers were the set used in a first-round RT-PCR of the TCR CDR3. MiXCR was run by TCRdb on the multiplex PCR reads, yielding one entry per CDR3 protein. The sample has roughly 500,000 distinct CDR3 sequences; 46% are singletons. Each diagnosis drew on symptoms, thyroxine, TRAb, thyroid ultrasound and orbital computed tomography findings. This rearrangement joins TRBV7-2 to TRBJ1-5, with D hard to call. Sequencing used peripheral blood or thyroid tissue (not recorded which). The sequence derives from an adult woman with Graves' disease, either hyperthyroidism or ophthalmopathy (not recorded which). This CDR3 reads CASSSRHGYSNQPQHF. The DNA of the CDR3 is TGTGCCAGCAGCTCAAGGCATGGATATAGCAATCAGCCCCAGCATTTT.